This T cell receptor beta chain was sequenced during a study of T-cell reconstitution after alpha-beta-depleted transplantation in children. Study-wide results and caveats: Recipient T cells and thymic progenitors that survived gave rise to the high TCRbeta diversity observed at day 60 in some patients. Alpha-beta T cells about two months after transplant reportedly derived from several hundred expanded graft clones. T-cell counts and diversity were attributed mostly to newly produced T cells one year after transplant.

Note on this clonotype: Its antigen is undetermined.

It was with unique molecular identifiers that the TCRbeta library was prepared. TCRdb ran MiXCR on the PCR reads and lists one entry per CDR3 protein. This sample yields roughly 790,000 distinct CDR3 sequences, of which under 20% are seen a single time; approximately 5% belongs to the top ten. Trimming took 3 bases from V and 12 from J; bases not matched to a gene: 12. This CDR3 contains 14 residues. Germline V gene data show CDR1 as KGHSY and CDR2 as FQNENV. The material sequenced was PBMCs, mostly from graft donor cells, taken 360 days after TCRalphabeta/CD19-depleted stem cell transplant. The receptor was isolated from a male patient younger than 18 who had a stem cell transplant for acute lymphoblastic leukemia, so the T cells may come from the graft donor. This chain links TRBV16 with TRBJ2-7; TRBD1 matches 9 bases. The CDR3 region has the DNA TGTGCCAGCAGCCACCCGACAGGGGGATCCTGTCCGTACTTC. It specifies CASSHPTGGSCPYF.